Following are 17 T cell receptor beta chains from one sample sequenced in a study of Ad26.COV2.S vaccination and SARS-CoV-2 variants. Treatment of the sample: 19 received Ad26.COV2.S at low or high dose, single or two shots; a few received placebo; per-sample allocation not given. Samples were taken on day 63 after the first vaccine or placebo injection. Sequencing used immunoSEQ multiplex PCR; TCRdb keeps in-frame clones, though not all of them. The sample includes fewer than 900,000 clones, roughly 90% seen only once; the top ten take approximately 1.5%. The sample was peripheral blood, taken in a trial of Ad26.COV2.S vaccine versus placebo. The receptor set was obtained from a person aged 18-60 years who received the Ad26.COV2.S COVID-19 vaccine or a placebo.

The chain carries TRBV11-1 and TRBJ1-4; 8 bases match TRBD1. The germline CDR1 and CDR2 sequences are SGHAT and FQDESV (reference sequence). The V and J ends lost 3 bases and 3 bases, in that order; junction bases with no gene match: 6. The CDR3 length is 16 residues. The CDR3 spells CASSFGQGAPNEKLFF. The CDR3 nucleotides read TGTGCCAGCAGCTTTGGACAGGGCGCGCCTAATGAAAAACTGTTTTTT.

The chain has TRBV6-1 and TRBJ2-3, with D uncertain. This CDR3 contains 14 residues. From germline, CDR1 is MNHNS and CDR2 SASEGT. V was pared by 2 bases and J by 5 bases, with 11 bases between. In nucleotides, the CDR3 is TGTGCCAGCAGTGAATGGATGGGAAAAGATACGCAGTATTTT. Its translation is CASSEWMGKDTQYF.

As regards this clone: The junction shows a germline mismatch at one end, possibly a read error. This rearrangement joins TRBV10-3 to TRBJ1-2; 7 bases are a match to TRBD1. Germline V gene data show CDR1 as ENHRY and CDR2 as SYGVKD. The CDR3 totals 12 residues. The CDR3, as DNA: TGTGCCATCGGTGAGGGGGCGAGCGGCTACACCTTC. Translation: CAIGEGASGYTF.

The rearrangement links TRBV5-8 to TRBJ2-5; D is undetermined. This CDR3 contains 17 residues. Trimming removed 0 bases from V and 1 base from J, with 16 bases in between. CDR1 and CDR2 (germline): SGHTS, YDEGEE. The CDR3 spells CASSLASTSTSQETQYF. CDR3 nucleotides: TGTGCCAGCAGCTTGGCCTCGACCTCGACAAGCCAAGAGACCCAGTACTTC. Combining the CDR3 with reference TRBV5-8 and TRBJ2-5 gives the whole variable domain EAGVTQSPTHLIKTRGQQATLRCSPISGHTSVYWYQQALGLGLQFLLWYDEGEERNRGNFPPRFSGRQFPNYSSELNVNALELEDSALYLCASSLASTSTSQETQYFGPGTRLLVL.

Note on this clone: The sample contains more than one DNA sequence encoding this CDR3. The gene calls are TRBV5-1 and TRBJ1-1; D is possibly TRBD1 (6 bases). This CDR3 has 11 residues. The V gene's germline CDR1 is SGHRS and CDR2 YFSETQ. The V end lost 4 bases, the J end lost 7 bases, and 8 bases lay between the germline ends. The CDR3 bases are TGCGCCAGCAGCCTGGACAGTGAAGCTTTCTTT. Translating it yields CASSLDSEAFF.

The CDR3 DNA follows: TGTGCCAGCAACATGGACAAGATTGGAGATACGCAGTATTTT. It is translated as CASNMDKIGDTQYF. The J gene is TRBJ2-3, the V gene TRBV6-4; TRBD1 is a possible D gene (5 bases). Germline CDR1 MRHNA, CDR2 SNTAGT. The CDR3 has 14 residues. Trimming took 7 bases from V and 5 from J, leaving 16 bases between them.

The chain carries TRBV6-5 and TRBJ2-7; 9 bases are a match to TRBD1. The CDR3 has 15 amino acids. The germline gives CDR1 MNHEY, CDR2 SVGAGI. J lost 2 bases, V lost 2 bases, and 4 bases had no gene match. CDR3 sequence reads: CASSYRDRVTYEQYF. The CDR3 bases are TGTGCCAGCAGTTACCGGGACAGGGTGACCTACGAGCAGTACTTC.

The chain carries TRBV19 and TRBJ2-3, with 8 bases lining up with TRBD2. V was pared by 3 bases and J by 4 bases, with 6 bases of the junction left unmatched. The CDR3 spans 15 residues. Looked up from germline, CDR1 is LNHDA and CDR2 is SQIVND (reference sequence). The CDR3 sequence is CASSITGGPPDTQYF. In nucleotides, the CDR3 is TGTGCCAGTAGTATTACGGGGGGGCCCCCAGATACGCAGTATTTT.

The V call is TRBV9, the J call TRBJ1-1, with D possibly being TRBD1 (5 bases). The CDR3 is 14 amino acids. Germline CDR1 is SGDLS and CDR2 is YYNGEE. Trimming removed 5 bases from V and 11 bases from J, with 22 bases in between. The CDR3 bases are TGTGCCAGCAGTTACCAGCCCCAGGATGGGGCTGCTTTCTTT. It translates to CASSYQPQDGAAFF.

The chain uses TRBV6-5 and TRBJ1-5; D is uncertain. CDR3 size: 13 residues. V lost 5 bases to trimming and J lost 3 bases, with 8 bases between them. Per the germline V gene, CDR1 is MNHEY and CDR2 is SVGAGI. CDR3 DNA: TGTGCCAGCAGTCGCAACTACAATCAGCCCCAGCATTTT. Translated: CASSRNYNQPQHF.

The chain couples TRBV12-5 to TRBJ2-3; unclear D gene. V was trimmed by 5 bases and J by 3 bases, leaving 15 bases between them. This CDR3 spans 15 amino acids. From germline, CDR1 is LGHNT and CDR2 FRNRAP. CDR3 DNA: TGTGCTAGTGGTCTCGGGCCCGGACGAACAGATACGCAGTATTTT. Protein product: CASGLGPGRTDTQYF.

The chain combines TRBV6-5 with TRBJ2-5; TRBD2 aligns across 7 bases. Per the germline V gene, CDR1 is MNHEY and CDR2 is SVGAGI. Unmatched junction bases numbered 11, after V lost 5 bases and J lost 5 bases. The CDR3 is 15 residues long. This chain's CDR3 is CASSRQGLGGETQYF. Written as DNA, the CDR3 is TGTGCCAGCAGTCGCCAGGGTTTGGGGGGGGAGACCCAGTACTTC.

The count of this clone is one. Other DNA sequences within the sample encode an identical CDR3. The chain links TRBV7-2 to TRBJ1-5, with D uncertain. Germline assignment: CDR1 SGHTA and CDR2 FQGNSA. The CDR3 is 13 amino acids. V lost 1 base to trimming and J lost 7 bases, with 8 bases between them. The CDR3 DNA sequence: TGTGCCAGCAGCTTAGGAGGTTCGCAGCCCCAGCATTTT. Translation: CASSLGGSQPQHF.

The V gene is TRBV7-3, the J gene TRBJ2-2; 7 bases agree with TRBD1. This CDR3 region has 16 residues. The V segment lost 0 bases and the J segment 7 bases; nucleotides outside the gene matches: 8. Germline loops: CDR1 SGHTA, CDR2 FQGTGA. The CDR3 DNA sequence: TGTGCCAGCAGCTTAACCTCAACAGGGGTCGGCGGGGAGCTGTTTTTT. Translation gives CASSLTSTGVGGELFF.

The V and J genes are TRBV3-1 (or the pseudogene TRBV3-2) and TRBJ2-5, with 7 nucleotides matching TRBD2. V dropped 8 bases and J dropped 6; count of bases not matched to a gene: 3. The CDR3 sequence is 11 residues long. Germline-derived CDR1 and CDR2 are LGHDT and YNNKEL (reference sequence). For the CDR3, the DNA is TGTGCCAGCGGGAGGGCCCAGACCCAGTACTTC. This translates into CASGRAQTQYF.

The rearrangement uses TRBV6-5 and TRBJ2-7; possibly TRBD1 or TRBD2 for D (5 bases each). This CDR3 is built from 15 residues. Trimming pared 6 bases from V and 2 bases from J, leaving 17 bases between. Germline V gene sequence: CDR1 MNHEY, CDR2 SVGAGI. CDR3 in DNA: TGTGCCAGCAGGGGGCTAGCCCTACCCACCTACGAGCAGTACTTC. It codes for CASRGLALPTYEQYF.

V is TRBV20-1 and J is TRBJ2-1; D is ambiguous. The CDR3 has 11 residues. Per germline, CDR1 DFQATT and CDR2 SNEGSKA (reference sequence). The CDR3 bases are TGCGTAGGAATCGTAGAGTATGAGCAGTTCTTC. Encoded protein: CVGIVEYEQFF.